This passage covers 3 T cell receptor beta chains from one sample sequenced in a study of long-term antiretroviral therapy in people with HIV. Runs used v3.0 of the immunoSEQ assay and were done at survey level. Assay: immunoSEQ multiplex PCR; the TCRdb copy retains only in-frame clones and omits some. The sample lists tens of thousands of clones; over 75% were seen once. Specimen: unsorted PBMCs, collected 1.1 years before starting antiretroviral therapy. Source of these receptors: a woman in her 30s with HIV.

This chain connects TRBV7-2 to TRBJ1-2; D may be TRBD1 (6 bases). The germline V gene has CDR1 SGHTA and CDR2 FQGNSA. The CDR3 has 16 residues. V was trimmed by 2 bases and J by 4 bases, leaving 17 bases between them. CDR3 residues: CASSLTGTGAFYGYTF. CDR3 nucleotides: TGTGCCAGCAGCTTAACAGGGACGGGAGCGTTCTATGGCTACACCTTC.

The chain is built from TRBV7-9 and TRBJ2-2; tentative D call: TRBD2 (5 bases). From germline, CDR1 is SEHNR and CDR2 FQNEAQ (reference sequence). There are 17 residues in the CDR3. Trimming took 1 base from V and 1 from J, leaving 13 bases between them. CDR3 nucleotide sequence: TGTGCCAGCAGCTTAGAGACCGGGATCAAGAACACCGGGGAGCTGTTTTTT. It specifies CASSLETGIKNTGELFF.

The V and J genes are TRBV5-1 and TRBJ2-3, with unresolved D. The CDR3 runs to 11 residues. Trimming removed 2 bases at V and 5 bases at J, with 3 bases between. CDR1 and CDR2 from the germline V gene are SGHRS and YFSETQ. The CDR3: CASSLEDTQYF. Written as DNA, the CDR3 is TGCGCCAGCAGCTTAGAAGATACGCAGTATTTT. Full variable domain (outside the CDR3, taken from reference TRBV5-1 and TRBJ2-3): KAGVTQTPRYLIKTRGQQVTLSCSPISGHRSVSWYQQTPGQGLQFLFEYFSETQRNKGNFPGRFSGRQFSNSRSEMNVSTLELGDSALYLCASSLEDTQYFGPGTRLTVL.